Following are 10 T cell receptor beta chains from one sample sequenced in a study of OX40 agonist ivuxolimab in advanced cancers. Here immunoSEQ multiplex PCR was the method, and the copy in TCRdb shows in-frame clones only, minus some. The sample lists under 20,000 clones, around 78% occurring once. The sample consisted of CD4+ or CD8+ T cells sorted from blood, taken in a trial of the OX40 agonist ivuxolimab. These TCRs come from an adult with an advanced solid tumor such as melanoma, head and neck, liver or kidney cancer.

The chain couples TRBV7-9 to TRBJ2-5; D may be TRBD2 (6 bases). This CDR3 region has 15 residues. CDR1 is SEHNR, CDR2 FQNEAQ, per germline (reference sequence). V was clipped by 7 bases and J by 2 bases, with 17 bases between them. CDR3 nucleotides: TGTGCCAGCACCCCCCCGGGACTCGATCAAGAGACCCAGTACTTC. Encoded protein: CASTPPGLDQETQYF.

This clone was found a few times. CDR3 in amino acids: CASMGSGNTEAFF. The CDR3 DNA is TGTGCCAGCATGGGTTCCGGGAACACTGAAGCTTTCTTT. The chain has TRBV2 and TRBJ1-1; the D is unclear. Trimming removed 7 bases from V and 1 base from J, with 10 bases in between. CDR1 is SNHLY and CDR2 is FYNNEI in the germline V gene. CDR3 length equals 13 residues.

CDR3 sequence (DNA): TGTGCCAGCAGTTACTCTAGCGGGGGCTACACAGATACGCAGTATTTT. This sequence encodes CASSYSSGGYTDTQYF. The chain couples TRBV6-5 to TRBJ2-3, with 9 bases fitting TRBD2. V gave up 0 bases and J gave up 2 bases; unmatched junction bases: 3. Germline assignment: CDR1 MNHEY and CDR2 SVGAGI. The CDR3 is made up of 16 amino acids.

The chain carries TRBV5-1 and TRBJ1-2, with 7 bases fitting TRBD1. Germline trimming cut 4 bases from V and 8 bases from J; bases unmatched to any gene: 17. Per germline, CDR1 SGHRS and CDR2 YFSETQ. The CDR3 has 16 residues. The CDR3 region is CASSLLIQGGIGGYTF. The CDR3 DNA follows: TGCGCCAGCAGCCTACTAATCCAGGGGGGAATCGGCGGCTACACCTTC.

The V gene is TRBV10-3, the J gene TRBJ1-1; D is possibly TRBD1 (6 bases). Germline V CDR1 and CDR2: ENHRY, SYGVKD. Trimming removed 2 bases from V and 5 bases from J, with 21 bases in between. The CDR3 is 17 residues long. The CDR3: CAISEASPTGERTEAFF. CDR3 DNA: TGTGCCATCAGTGAGGCATCCCCGACAGGTGAGAGGACTGAAGCTTTCTTT.

The V call is TRBV2, the J call TRBJ1-2; TRBD1 might be the D (6 bases). V lost 7 bases to trimming and J lost 9 bases, with 24 bases between them. The germline V gene has CDR1 SNHLY and CDR2 FYNNEI. This CDR3 is built from 15 residues. This CDR3 reads CASIQTDGGAGSYTF. In nucleotides, the CDR3 is TGTGCCAGCATTCAAACGGATGGGGGGGCGGGAAGCTACACCTTC.

In DNA form, the CDR3 reads TGTGCCAGCAGCGTAGGTCTAGCGGGCTACGAGCAGTACTTC. It codes for CASSVGLAGYEQYF. The chain uses TRBV9 and TRBJ2-7; 8 nucleotides line up with TRBD2. The trim removed 0 bases at V and 3 bases at J, leaving 2 bases unmatched. The germline V gene encodes CDR1 SGDLS and CDR2 YYNGEE. CDR3 length: 14 amino acids.

As DNA, the CDR3 is TGTGCCAGCAGTTGGGGACAGTACAATGAGCAGTTCTTC. It yields the protein CASSWGQYNEQFF. This chain uses TRBV27 with TRBJ2-1; the match to TRBD1 covers 7 bases. After removal of 4 bases from V and 4 bases from J, the junction contained 1 base not matched to a gene. The CDR3 spans 13 residues. CDR1 MNHEY and CDR2 SMNVEV come from the germline V gene (reference sequence).

This chain uses TRBV5-6 with TRBJ2-7; D is possibly TRBD1 (7 bases). Germline loops: CDR1 SGHDT, CDR2 YYEEEE. V was cut by 2 bases and J by 5 bases, with 17 bases left in between. CDR3 length: 15 amino acids. This chain's CDR3 is CASSLGAGGRHEQYF. For the CDR3, the DNA is TGTGCCAGCAGCTTAGGGGCAGGGGGGAGGCACGAGCAGTACTTC.

The chain has TRBV28 and TRBJ2-7; 12 nucleotides match TRBD1. From germline, CDR1 is MDHEN and CDR2 SYDVKM. The V gene end was trimmed by 5 bases and the J gene end by 2 bases; junction bases not matched to a gene: 7. This CDR3 is built from 16 residues. CDR3 coding DNA: TGTGCCAGCAGTCCACGAGGGACAGGGGGCACCTACGAGCAGTACTTC. This encodes CASSPRGTGGTYEQYF.